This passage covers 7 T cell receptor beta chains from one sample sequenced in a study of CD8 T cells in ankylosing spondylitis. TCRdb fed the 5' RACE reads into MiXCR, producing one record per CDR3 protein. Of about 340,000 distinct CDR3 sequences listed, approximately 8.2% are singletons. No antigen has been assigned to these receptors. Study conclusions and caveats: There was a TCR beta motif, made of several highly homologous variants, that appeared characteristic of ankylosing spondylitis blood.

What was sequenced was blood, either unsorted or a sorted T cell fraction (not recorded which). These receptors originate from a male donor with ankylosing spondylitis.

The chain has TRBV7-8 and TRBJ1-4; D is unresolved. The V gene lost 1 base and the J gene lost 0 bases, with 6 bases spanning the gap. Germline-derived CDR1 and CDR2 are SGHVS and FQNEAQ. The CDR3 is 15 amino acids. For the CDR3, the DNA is TGTGCCAGCAGCTTAGGCTGGGCAACTAATGAAAAACTGTTTTTT. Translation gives CASSLGWATNEKLFF.

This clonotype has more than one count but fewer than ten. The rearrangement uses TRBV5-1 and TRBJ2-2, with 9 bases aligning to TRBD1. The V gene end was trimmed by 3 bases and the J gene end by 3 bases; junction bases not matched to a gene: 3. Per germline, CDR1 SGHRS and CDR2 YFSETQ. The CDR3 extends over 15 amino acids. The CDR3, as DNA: TGCGCCAGCAGCTGGGACAGGGCCGACACCGGGGAGCTGTTTTTT. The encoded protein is CASSWDRADTGELFF.

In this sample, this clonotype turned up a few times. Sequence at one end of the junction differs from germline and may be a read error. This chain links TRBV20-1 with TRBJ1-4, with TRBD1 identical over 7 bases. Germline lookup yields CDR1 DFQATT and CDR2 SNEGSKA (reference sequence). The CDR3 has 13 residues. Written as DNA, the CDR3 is TGCAGTGCCGTCCGGGACAGTCATGAGAAACTGTTTTTT. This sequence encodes CSAVRDSHEKLFF.

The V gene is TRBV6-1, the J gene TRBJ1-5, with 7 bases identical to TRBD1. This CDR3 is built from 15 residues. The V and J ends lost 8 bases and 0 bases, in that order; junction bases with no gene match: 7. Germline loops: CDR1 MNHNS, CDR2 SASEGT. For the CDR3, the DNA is TGTGCCAGCGGGACAGAGATTTATAGCAATCAGCCCCAGCATTTT. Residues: CASGTEIYSNQPQHF.

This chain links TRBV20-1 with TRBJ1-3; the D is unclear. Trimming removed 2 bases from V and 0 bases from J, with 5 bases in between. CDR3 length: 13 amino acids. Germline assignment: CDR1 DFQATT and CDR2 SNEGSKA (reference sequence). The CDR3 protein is CSARQDSGNTIYF. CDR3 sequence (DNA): TGCAGTGCTAGACAAGACTCTGGAAACACCATATATTTT.

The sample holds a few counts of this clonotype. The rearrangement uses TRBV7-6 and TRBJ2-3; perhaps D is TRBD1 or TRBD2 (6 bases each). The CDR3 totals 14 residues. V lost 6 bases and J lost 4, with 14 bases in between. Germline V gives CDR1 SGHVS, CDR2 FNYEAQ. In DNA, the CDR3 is TGTGCCAGCAGTCTAGTCGGGGGCCCAGATACGCAGTATTTT. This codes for CASSLVGGPDTQYF.

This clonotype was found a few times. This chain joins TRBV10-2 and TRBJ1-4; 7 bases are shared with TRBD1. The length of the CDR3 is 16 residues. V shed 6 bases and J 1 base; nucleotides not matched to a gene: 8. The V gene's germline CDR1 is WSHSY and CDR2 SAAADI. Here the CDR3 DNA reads TGCGCCAGCAGCAAGACAGGGACGGGAACTAATGAAAAACTGTTTTTT. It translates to CASSKTGTGTNEKLFF.